The next 16 T cell receptor beta chains were all read from a single sample in a study of blood T cells in healthy people across ages (dated by TCRdb to about 2015). Library prep was done by 5' RACE. The listed sequencing device is Illumina HiSeq 2500. A second PCR of roughly 7 to 12 cycles was run with a J-beta primer mix and a sample-barcoded 5' primer. TCRdb reworked the public reads: Q25 trimming with fastp, MiXCR clone assembly, productive beta chains retained. Every entry covers one CDR3 protein and lists the most common genes and DNA from its rows. This sample has around 1,700,000 distinct CDR3 sequences in its table, and under 30% of those were observed once. Of the sample, approximately 7.7% is held by the ten largest clones. Sequencing used blood. The receptors derive from a woman aged 30 to 39 in good health.

In its sample, this clonotype was seen a few times. A read error may be the cause here, since a much bigger clone is one base away. This sequence joins TRBV7-9 and TRBJ2-4; D call uncertain. The DNA end favors TRBJ2-7, so the J call may be wrong. The CDR3 is made up of 14 amino acids. Germline V gene lookup returns CDR1 SEHNR and CDR2 FQNEAQ (reference sequence). CDR3 in DNA: TGTGCCGGCAGCTCCGATACGACATTTGACGAGCAGTACTTC. As protein: CAGSSDTTFDEQYF.

The CDR3 protein is CASSQIPEKLFF. Here the CDR3 DNA reads TGTGCCAGCAGCCAGATCCCTGAAAAACTGTTTTTT. This chain links TRBV7-9 with TRBJ1-4; D is unresolved. The CDR3 is made up of 12 amino acids. Germline V gene lookup returns CDR1 SEHNR and CDR2 FQNEAQ (reference sequence). V shed 5 bases and J shed 7 bases, with 8 bases lying between them.

At least ten counts were recorded for this clonotype. The chain is built from TRBV4-1 and TRBJ2-7, with TRBD2 matching 10 bases. The ends lost 1 base at V and 3 bases at J; junction bases unmatched: 3. The length of the CDR3 is 15 residues. CDR1 and CDR2 (germline): MGHRA, YSYEKL. In DNA, the CDR3 is TGCGCCAGCAGCCAAGTGGCTAGCGGGGGCTACGAGCAGTACTTC. It yields the protein CASSQVASGGYEQYF.

Notes on this clonotype: The junction does not match germline at one end; this may be a read error. V usage is TRBV27 and J usage is TRBJ2-1; 9 bases match TRBD2. CDR3 length: 15 amino acids. Germline V gene lookup returns CDR1 MNHEY and CDR2 SMNVEV (reference sequence). CDR3 amino acids: CASSVSGSSCNEQFF. CDR3 bases: TGTGCCAGCAGTGTTAGCGGGAGCTCCTGCAATGAGCAGTTCTTC.

This clonotype turned up a few times. The chain uses TRBV10-3 and TRBJ2-1; a weak D match, TRBD1 (5 bases). V was trimmed by 4 bases and J by 8 bases, leaving 9 bases between them. CDR1 is ENHRY and CDR2 is SYGVKD in the germline V gene. The CDR3 length is 12 residues. DNA of the CDR3: TGTGCCATCAGTGCAGGGCCGGATGAGCAGTTCTTC. This encodes CAISAGPDEQFF.

Only a few counts were recorded for this clonotype. This chain links TRBV6-5 with TRBJ2-7, with 9 bases aligning to TRBD2. The J call may be wrong; the DNA end is better matched by TRBJ2-5. Germline V lookup: CDR1 MNHEY, CDR2 SVGAGI. The CDR3 loop spans 16 amino acids. The CDR3 sequence: CASRGGGAIQKETQYF. In nucleotides, the CDR3 is TGTGCCAGCCGCGGCGGGGGGGCGATTCAAAAAGAGACCCAGTACTTC.

Notes on this clonotype: Given a much more abundant clone one base away, this may be a read error. This chain links TRBV4-3 with TRBJ2-1; D may be TRBD1 (5 bases). The J call may be incorrect, as the DNA end agrees better with TRBJ2-7. The CDR3 has 13 amino acids. CDR1 LGHNA and CDR2 YSLEER come from the germline V gene. Here the CDR3 DNA reads TGCGCCAGCAGCCAAGAGGTAGGGGTCGAGCAGTACTTC. Translating gives CASSQEVGVEQYF.

There are a few counts of this clonotype. The chain uses TRBV6-6 and TRBJ1-2; TRBD1 matches 10 bases. The V gene's germline CDR1 is MNHNY and CDR2 SVGAGI (reference sequence). The CDR3 is 15 amino acids. Trimming cost V 5 bases and J 8 bases; bases outside gene matches: 11. CDR3 sequence reads: CASSLPGTGVEGYTF. The CDR3 DNA reads TGTGCCAGCAGTCTACCCGGGACAGGGGTGGAGGGCTACACCTTC.

The V and J genes are TRBV28 and TRBJ2-7; D might be TRBD1 (5 bases). Per the germline V gene, CDR1 is MDHEN and CDR2 is SYDVKM. Trimming cost V 6 bases and J 7 bases, with 22 bases left between them. The CDR3 totals 15 residues. CDR3 protein: CASRMITGPVGEQYF. Here the CDR3 DNA reads TGTGCCAGCAGGATGATTACAGGACCAGTAGGAGAGCAGTACTTC. The complete variable domain, with remaining parts taken from reference TRBV28 and TRBJ2-7, reads DVKVTQSSRYLVKRTGEKVFLECVQDMDHENMFWYRQDPGLGLRLIYFSYDVKMKEKGDIPEGYSVSREKKERFSLILESASTNQTSMYLCASRMITGPVGEQYFGPGTRLTVT.

This rearrangement joins TRBV5-1 to TRBJ2-5; 10 nucleotides line up with TRBD1. Germline loops: CDR1 SGHRS, CDR2 YFSETQ. V lost 3 bases to trimming and J lost 5 bases; unmatched junction nucleotides: 7. The CDR3 extends over 15 amino acids. Written as DNA, the CDR3 is TGCGCCAGCAGCTCCGGGACAGGGGCACAGGAGACCCAGTACTTC. Translated, it gives CASSSGTGAQETQYF. The full variable domain, with the rest looked up from reference TRBV5-1 and TRBJ2-5, is KAGVTQTPRYLIKTRGQQVTLSCSPISGHRSVSWYQQTPGQGLQFLFEYFSETQRNKGNFPGRFSGRQFSNSRSEMNVSTLELGDSALYLCASSSGTGAQETQYFGPGTRLLVL.

This clonotype was observed a few times. This CDR3 is CASSSIAAGGETQYF. CDR3 coding DNA: TGTGCCAGCAGTTCCATCGCCGCGGGAGGGGAGACCCAGTACTTC. The chain carries TRBV6-2 or TRBV6-3 and TRBJ2-5; 9 bases align to TRBD2. The CDR3 sequence is 15 residues long. The germline V gene has CDR1 MNHEY and CDR2 SVGEGT. Trimming at V came to 4 bases and at J to 5 bases, leaving 8 bases not matched to a gene.

The sample holds a few counts of this clonotype. This chain links TRBV29-1 with TRBJ1-1; 9 nucleotides align to TRBD1. The CDR3 runs 16 residues. Germline values: CDR1 SQVTM, CDR2 ANQGSEA. V trimming: 0 bases; J trimming: 1 base; junction bases outside the gene matches: 6. CDR3 protein: CSVEDLAGQGNTEAFF. As DNA, the CDR3 is TGCAGCGTTGAAGATCTCGCGGGACAGGGGAACACTGAAGCTTTCTTT.

The chain's CDR3 is CASSVGEVDRVNEQFF. Written as DNA, the CDR3 is TGTGCCAGCAGCGTAGGCGAGGTGGATAGGGTCAATGAGCAGTTCTTC. The gene calls are TRBV9 and TRBJ2-1; D gene ambiguous. V shed 0 bases and J shed 6 bases, with 16 bases lying between them. The germline gives CDR1 SGDLS, CDR2 YYNGEE. The CDR3 loop spans 16 amino acids.

A few counts support this clonotype. The chain employs TRBV18 and TRBJ2-3; D ambiguous. The V end was cut by 5 bases, the J end by 10 bases, with 13 bases between. The germline V gene has CDR1 KGHSH and CDR2 LQKENI. The CDR3 totals 12 residues. CDR3 sequence (DNA): TGTGCCAGCTCAGGCGACGAGTCTTCGCAGTATTTT. Translating gives CASSGDESSQYF.

This clonotype showed up many times. The chain has TRBV6-6 and TRBJ2-7, with D unclear. V lost 5 bases to trimming and J lost 0 bases, with 14 bases between them. Germline V gives CDR1 MNHNY, CDR2 SVGAGI (reference sequence). This CDR3 spans 15 amino acids. The CDR3 nucleotides read TGTGCCAGCAGTGACCCCTCGGGCAGCTCCTACGAGCAGTACTTC. Translation gives CASSDPSGSSYEQYF.

For this clonotype: Since a much larger clone is just one base distant, this may be a read error. The chain employs TRBV6-5 and TRBJ2-7; TRBD2 is a possible D gene (6 bases). The length of the CDR3 is 16 residues. V lost 6 bases, J lost 6 bases, and 24 bases lay in between. Germline values: CDR1 MNHEY, CDR2 SVGAGI. CDR3 DNA: TGTGCCAGCAGGCTCGGGAGTTCTGCCCGCGTTAGCGAGCAGTACTTC. Residues: CASRLGSSARVSEQYF.